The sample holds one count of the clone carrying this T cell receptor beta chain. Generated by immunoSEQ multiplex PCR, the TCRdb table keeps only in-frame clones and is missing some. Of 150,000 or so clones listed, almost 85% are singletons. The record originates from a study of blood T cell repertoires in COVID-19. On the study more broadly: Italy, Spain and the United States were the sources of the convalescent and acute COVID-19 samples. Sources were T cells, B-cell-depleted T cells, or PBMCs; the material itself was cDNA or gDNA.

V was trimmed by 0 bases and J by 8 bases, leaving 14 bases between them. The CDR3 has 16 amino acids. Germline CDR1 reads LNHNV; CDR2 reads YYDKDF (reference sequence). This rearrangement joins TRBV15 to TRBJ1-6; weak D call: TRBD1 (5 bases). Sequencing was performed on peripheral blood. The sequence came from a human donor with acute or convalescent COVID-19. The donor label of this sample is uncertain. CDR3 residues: CATSREAGVSDSPLHF. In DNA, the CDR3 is TGTGCCACCAGCAGAGAGGCGGGGGTAAGCGATTCACCCCTCCACTTT.